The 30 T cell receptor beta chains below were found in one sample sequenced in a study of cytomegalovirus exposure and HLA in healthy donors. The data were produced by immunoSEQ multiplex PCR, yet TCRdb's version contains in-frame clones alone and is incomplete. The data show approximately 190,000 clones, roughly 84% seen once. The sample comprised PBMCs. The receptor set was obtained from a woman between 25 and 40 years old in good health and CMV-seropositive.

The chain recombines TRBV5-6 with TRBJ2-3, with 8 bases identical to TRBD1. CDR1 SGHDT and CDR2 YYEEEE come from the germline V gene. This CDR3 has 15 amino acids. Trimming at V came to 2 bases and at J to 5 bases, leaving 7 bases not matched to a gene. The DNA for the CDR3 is TGTGCCAGCAGCTTTCAGGGGGCGTCTAAAGATACGCAGTATTTT. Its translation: CASSFQGASKDTQYF.

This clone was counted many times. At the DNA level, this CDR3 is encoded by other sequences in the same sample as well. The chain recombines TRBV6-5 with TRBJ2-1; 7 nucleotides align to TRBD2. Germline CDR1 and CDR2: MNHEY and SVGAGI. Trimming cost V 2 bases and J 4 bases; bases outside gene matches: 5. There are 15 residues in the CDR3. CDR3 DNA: TGTGCCAGCAGTTACGGGCGGGAGTTGTACAATGAGCAGTTCTTC. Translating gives CASSYGRELYNEQFF.

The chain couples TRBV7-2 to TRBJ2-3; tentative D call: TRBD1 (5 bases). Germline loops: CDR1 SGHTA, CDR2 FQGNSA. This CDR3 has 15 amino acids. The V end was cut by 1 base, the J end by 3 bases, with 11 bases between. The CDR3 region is CASSLVGQGTDTQYF. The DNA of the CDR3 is TGTGCCAGCAGCTTAGTGGGCCAGGGAACAGATACGCAGTATTTT.

The CDR3 nucleotides are TGTGCCAGCAGCTATGGACAGGGGGGAGTCGAAGATGAGCAGTTCTTC. Translation: CASSYGQGGVEDEQFF. The chain joins TRBV5-6 to TRBJ2-1; 10 bases match TRBD1. This CDR3 comprises 16 residues. Germline V CDR1 and CDR2: SGHDT, YYEEEE. V lost 3 bases to trimming and J lost 8 bases; unmatched junction nucleotides: 11.

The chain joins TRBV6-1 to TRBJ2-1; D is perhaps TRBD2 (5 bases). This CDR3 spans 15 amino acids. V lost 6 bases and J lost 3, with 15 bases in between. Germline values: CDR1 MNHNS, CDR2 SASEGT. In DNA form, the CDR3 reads TGTGCCAGCAGACTAGAGGACCGAAACTACAATGAGCAGTTCTTC. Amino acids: CASRLEDRNYNEQFF.

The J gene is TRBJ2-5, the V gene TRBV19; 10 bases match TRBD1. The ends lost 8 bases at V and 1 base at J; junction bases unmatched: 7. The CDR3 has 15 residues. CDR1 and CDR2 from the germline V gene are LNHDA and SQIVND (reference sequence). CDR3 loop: CASAQGQGIQETQYF. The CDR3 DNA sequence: TGTGCCAGTGCCCAGGGACAGGGGATCCAAGAGACCCAGTACTTC.

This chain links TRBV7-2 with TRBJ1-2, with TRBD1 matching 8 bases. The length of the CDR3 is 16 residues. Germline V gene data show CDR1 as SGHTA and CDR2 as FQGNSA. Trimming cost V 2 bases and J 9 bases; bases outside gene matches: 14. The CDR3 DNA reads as TGTGCCAGCAGCTTAAATGGGTTCGCAGGGGGCTGGCGCTACACCTTC. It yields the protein CASSLNGFAGGWRYTF.

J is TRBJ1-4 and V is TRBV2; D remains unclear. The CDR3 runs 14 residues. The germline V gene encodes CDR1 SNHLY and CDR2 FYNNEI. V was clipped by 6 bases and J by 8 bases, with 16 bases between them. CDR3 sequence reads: CASRGNPIGEKLFF. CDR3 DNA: TGTGCCAGCAGGGGTAATCCGATCGGGGAAAAACTGTTTTTT.

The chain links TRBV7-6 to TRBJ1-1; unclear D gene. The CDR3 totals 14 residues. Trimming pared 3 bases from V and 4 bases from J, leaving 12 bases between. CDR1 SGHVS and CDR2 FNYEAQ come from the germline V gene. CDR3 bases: TGTGCCAGCAGCTTTAGTCAGGTTAGCACTGAAGCTTTCTTT. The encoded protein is CASSFSQVSTEAFF.

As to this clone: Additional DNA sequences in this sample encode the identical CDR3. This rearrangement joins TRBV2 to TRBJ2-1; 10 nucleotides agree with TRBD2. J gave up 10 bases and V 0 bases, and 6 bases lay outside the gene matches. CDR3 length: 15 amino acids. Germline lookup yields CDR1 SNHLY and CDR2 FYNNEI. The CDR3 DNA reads TGTGCCAGCAGTGAAGCGAGCGGGAGGGCGGGGGAGCAGTTCTTC. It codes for CASSEASGRAGEQFF.

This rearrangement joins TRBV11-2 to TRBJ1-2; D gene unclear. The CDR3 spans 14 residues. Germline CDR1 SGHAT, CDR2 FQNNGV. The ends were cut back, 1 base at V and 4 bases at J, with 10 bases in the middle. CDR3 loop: CASSLAGRAYGYTF. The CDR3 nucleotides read TGTGCCAGCAGCTTAGCAGGCAGAGCCTATGGCTACACCTTC.

The CDR3 sequence is CASSWDTNTEAFF. CDR3 coding DNA: TGCGCCAGCAGCTGGGACACGAACACTGAAGCTTTCTTT. The rearrangement links TRBV5-1 to TRBJ1-1, with D perhaps matching TRBD1 (6 bases). This CDR3 contains 13 residues. Germline lookup yields CDR1 SGHRS and CDR2 YFSETQ. Trimming pared 3 bases from V and 1 base from J, leaving 7 bases between.

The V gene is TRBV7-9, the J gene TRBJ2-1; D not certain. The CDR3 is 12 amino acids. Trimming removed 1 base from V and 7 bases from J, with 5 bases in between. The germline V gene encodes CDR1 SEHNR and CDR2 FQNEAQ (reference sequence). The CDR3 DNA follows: TGTGCCAGCAGCTTAGTTGCGAATGAGCAGTTCTTC. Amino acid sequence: CASSLVANEQFF. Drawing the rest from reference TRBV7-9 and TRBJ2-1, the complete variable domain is DTGVSQNPRHKITKRGQNVTFRCDPISEHNRLYWYRQTLGQGPEFLTYFQNEAQLEKSRLLSDRFSAERPKGSFSTLEIQRTEQGDSAMYLCASSLVANEQFFGPGTRLTVL.

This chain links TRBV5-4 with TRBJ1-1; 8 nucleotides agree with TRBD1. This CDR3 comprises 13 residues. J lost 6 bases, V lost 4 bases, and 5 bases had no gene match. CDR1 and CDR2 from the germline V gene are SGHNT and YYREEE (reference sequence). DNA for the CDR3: TGTGCCAGCAGCAGGACAGGGTTGCCTGAAGCTTTCTTT. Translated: CASSRTGLPEAFF.

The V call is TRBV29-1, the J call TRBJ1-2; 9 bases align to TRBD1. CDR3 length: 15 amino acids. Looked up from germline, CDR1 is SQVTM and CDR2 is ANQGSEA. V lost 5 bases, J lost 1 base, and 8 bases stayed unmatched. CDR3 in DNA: TGCAGCGTTATACAGGGGGCGCCTCTTAACTATGGCTACACCTTC. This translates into CSVIQGAPLNYGYTF.

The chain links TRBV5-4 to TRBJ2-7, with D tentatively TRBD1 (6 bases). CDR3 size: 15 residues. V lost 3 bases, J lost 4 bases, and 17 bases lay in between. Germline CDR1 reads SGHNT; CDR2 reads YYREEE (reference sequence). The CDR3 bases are TGTGCCAGCAGCTCCGCGGTGGGGGCGGCTTACGAGCAGTACTTC. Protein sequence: CASSSAVGAAYEQYF.

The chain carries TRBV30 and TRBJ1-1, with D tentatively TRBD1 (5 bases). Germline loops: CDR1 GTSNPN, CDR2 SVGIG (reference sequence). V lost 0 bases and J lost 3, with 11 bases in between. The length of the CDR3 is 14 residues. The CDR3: CAWSVRGGYTEAFF. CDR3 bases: TGTGCCTGGAGTGTAAGGGGTGGGTACACTGAAGCTTTCTTT.

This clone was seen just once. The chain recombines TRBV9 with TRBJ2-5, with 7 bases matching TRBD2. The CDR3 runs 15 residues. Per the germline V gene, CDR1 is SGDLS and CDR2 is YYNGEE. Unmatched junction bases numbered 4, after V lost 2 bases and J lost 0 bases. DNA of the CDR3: TGTGCCAGCAGCGTGGGCGGGAGAGACCAAGAGACCCAGTACTTC. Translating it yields CASSVGGRDQETQYF.

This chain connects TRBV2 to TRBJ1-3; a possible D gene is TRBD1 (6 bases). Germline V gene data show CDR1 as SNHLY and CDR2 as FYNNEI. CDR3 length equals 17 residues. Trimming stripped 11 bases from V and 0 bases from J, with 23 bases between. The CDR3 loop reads CASAGAGRSYSGNTIYF. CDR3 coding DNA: TGTGCCTCTGCGGGGGCGGGCAGGTCTTACTCTGGAAACACCATATATTTT. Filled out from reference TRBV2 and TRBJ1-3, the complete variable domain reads EPEVTQTPSHQVTQMGQEVILRCVPISNHLYFYWYRQILGQKVEFLVSFYNNEISEKSEIFDDQFSVERPDGSNFTLKIRSTKLEDSAMYFCASAGAGRSYSGNTIYFGEGSWLTVV.

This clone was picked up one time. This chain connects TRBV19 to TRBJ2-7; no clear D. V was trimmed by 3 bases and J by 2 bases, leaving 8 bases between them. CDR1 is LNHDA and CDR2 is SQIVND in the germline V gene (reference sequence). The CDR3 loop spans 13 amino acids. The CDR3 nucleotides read TGTGCCAGTAGTATCTCAGTGGCCTACGAGCAGTACTTC. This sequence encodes CASSISVAYEQYF.

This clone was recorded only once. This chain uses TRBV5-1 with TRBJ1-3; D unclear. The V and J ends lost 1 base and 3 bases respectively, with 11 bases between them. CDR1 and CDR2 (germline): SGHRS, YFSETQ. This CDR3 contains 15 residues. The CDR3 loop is CASSLPGGGGNTIYF. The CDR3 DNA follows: TGCGCCAGCAGCTTGCCAGGCGGAGGTGGAAACACCATATATTTT.

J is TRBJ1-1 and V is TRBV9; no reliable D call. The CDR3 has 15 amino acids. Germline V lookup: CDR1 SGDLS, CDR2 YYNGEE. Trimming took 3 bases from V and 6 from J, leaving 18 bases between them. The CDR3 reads CASSGLGIKRSEAFF. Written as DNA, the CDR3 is TGTGCCAGCAGCGGGCTGGGGATAAAGCGGTCTGAAGCTTTCTTT. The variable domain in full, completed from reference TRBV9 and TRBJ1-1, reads DSGVTQTPKHLITATGQRVTLRCSPRSGDLSVYWYQQSLDQGLQFLIQYYNGEERAKGNILERFSAQQFPDLHSELNLSSLELGDSALYFCASSGLGIKRSEAFFGQGTRLTVV.

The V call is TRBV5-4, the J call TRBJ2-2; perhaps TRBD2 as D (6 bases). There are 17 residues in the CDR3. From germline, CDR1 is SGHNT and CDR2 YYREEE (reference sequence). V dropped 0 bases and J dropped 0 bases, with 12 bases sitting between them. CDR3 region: CASSLEYGGANTGELFF. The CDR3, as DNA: TGTGCCAGCAGCTTGGAATACGGCGGGGCGAACACCGGGGAGCTGTTTTTT.

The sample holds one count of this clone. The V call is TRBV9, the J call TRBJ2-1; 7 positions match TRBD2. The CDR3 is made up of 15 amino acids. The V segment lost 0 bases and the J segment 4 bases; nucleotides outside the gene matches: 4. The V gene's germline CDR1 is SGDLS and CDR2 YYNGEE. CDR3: CASSVGSGTYNEQFF. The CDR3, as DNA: TGTGCCAGCAGCGTAGGCAGCGGGACTTACAATGAGCAGTTCTTC. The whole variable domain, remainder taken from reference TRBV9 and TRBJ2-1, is DSGVTQTPKHLITATGQRVTLRCSPRSGDLSVYWYQQSLDQGLQFLIQYYNGEERAKGNILERFSAQQFPDLHSELNLSSLELGDSALYFCASSVGSGTYNEQFFGPGTRLTVL.

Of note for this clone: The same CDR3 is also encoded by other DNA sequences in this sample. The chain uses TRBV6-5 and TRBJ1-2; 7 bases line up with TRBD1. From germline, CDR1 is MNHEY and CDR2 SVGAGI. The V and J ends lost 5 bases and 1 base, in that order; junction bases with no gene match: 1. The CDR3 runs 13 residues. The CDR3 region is CASSRQGNYGYTF. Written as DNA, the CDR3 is TGTGCCAGCAGTCGACAGGGTAACTATGGCTACACCTTC.

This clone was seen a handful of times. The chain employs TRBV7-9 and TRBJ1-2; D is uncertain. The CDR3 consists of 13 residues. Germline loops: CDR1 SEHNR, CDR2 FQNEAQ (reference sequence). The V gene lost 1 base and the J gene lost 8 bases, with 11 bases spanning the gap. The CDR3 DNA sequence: TGTGCCAGCAGCTTAGAAGGTGGGGAGGGCTACACCTTC. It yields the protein CASSLEGGEGYTF.

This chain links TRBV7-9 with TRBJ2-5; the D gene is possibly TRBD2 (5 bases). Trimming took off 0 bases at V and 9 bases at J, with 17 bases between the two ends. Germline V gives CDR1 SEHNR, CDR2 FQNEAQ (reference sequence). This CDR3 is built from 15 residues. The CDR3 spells CASSLAIGVPGAQYF. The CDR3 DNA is TGTGCCAGCAGCTTAGCAATTGGCGTGCCCGGGGCCCAGTACTTC.

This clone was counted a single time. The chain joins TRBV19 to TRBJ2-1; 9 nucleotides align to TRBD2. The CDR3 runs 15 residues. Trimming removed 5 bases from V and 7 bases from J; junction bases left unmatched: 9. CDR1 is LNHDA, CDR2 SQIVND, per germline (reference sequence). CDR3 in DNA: TGTGCCAGTAGTTTCGCTAGCGGGGATCAAAATGAGCAGTTCTTC. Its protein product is CASSFASGDQNEQFF.

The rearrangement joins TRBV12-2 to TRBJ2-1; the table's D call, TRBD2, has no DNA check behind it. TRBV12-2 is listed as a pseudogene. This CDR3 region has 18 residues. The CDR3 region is CASRFPRTRLPLYNEQFF. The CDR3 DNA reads TGTGCAAGTCGCTTCCCCCGGACTAGGCTGCCCCTCTACAATGAGCAGTTCTTC.

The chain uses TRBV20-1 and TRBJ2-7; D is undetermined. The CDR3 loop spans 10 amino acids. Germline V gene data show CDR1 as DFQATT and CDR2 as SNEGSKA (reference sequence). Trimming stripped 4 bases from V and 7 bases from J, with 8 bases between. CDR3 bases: TGCAGTGCTACTCAACTAGAGCAGTACTTC. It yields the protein CSATQLEQYF.